Below are 5 T cell receptor beta chains sequenced from a single sample in a study of T cell changes during pregnancy in multiple sclerosis (dated by TCRdb to the late 2010s). Library generation was performed with the immunoSEQ multiplex PCR assay. TCRdb carries this immuneACCESS record with in-frame sequences only. Its versions omit some clonotypes, under half of them owing to an unresolved V gene in the studies checked, with the rest unexplained. A total of approximately 100,000 clones appear in this sample, around 90% of them only once. The ten top clones hold 2.5% to 4% of the sample. Here the sequenced sample was peripheral blood, taken in the second trimester of pregnancy. These receptors were taken from a female donor with multiple sclerosis, enrolled in a pregnancy study.

V and J are TRBV28 and TRBJ1-1; D is possibly TRBD1 (5 bases). V dropped 6 bases and J dropped 0 bases, with 17 bases sitting between them. This CDR3 has 16 amino acids. CDR1 is MDHEN, CDR2 SYDVKM, per germline. CDR3 DNA sequence: TGTGCCAGCAGGGGTTGGGTGGGGCCAATGAACACTGAAGCTTTCTTT. It codes for CASRGWVGPMNTEAFF.

The chain joins TRBV11-2 to TRBJ1-4; the D gene is possibly TRBD1 (6 bases). Trimming removed 5 bases at V and 4 bases at J, with 14 bases between. The length of the CDR3 is 15 residues. Germline loops: CDR1 SGHAT, CDR2 FQNNGV. The CDR3 nucleotides are TGTGCCAGCAGCCCTGGGGGCCTACTTAATGAAAAACTGTTTTTT. Amino acid sequence: CASSPGGLLNEKLFF.

The rearrangement joins TRBV5-6 to TRBJ2-3; no clear D. The CDR3 totals 15 residues. Trimming cost V 0 bases and J 2 bases, with 10 bases left between them. The germline gives CDR1 SGHDT, CDR2 YYEEEE. CDR3 residues: CASSLGAAPTDTQYF. CDR3 nucleotide sequence: TGTGCCAGCAGCTTGGGCGCGGCTCCCACAGATACGCAGTATTTT.

The V gene is TRBV28, the J gene TRBJ2-1; D uncertain. The CDR3 extends over 11 amino acids. Germline CDR1 and CDR2: MDHEN and SYDVKM. Between the trimmed V and J ends, which lost 2 bases and 13 bases, there was a span of 9 bases. CDR3 DNA: TGTGCCAGCAGTTTAGGGCAGCTTCAGTTCTTC. This codes for CASSLGQLQFF.

This sequence joins TRBV7-9 and TRBJ2-1, with D tentatively TRBD2 (5 bases). The ends were cut back, 6 bases at V and 6 bases at J, with 9 bases in the middle. The CDR3 contains 12 residues. Germline CDR1 is SEHNR and CDR2 is FQNEAQ (reference sequence). The CDR3 nucleotides read TGTGCCAGCAGGTTTACTAGCAATGAGCAGTTCTTC. Encoded protein: CASRFTSNEQFF.